This section outlines one TCR beta chain sequence together with its context. The source of the sample is a study of T cells in Graves' hyperthyroidism and ophthalmopathy. Study-level background: Initial diagnosis, before any treatment, was when peripheral blood was collected.

When ophthalmopathy did not progress within 18 months, Graves' hyperthyroidism was considered stable. Any patient presenting with uncontrolled infection, other autoimmune disease, pregnancy or lactation was left out. The CDR3 runs 12 residues. Germline V gene lookup returns CDR1 SGDLS and CDR2 YYNGEE. Trimming shortened V by 1 base and J by 10 bases, and 6 bases separated the two germline ends. RNA transcripts were the template for amplifying TCR beta CDR3 regions. The primer set for the first-round RT-PCR of the TCR CDR3 was HTBI. Each CDR3 protein gets one entry after TCRdb re-called the multiplex PCR reads with MiXCR. The sample contains roughly 740,000 distinct CDR3 sequences, over 15% of which appear only once.

The specimen sequenced was blood. The TCR was taken from a man younger than 35 with Graves' hyperthyroidism. This sequence joins TRBV9 and TRBJ1-6; D not certain. In DNA, the CDR3 is TGTGCCAGCAGCGTAATCGGGTCACCCCTCCACTTT. It specifies CASSVIGSPLHF.